The 30 T cell receptor beta chains below all came from one sample that was sequenced in a study of Ad26.COV2.S vaccination and SARS-CoV-2 variants. Treatment in this sample: some 20 received Ad26.COV2.S at low or high dose, single or two shots; 5 received placebo; per-sample allocation not given. Sampling took place 63 days after the first vaccine or placebo injection. Data came from immunoSEQ multiplex PCR; TCRdb stores just in-frame clones and leaves some out. The sample contains hundreds of thousands of clones, around 88% of which appear only once. The source material was peripheral blood, sampled in a trial of Ad26.COV2.S vaccine versus placebo. The receptors come from a person aged 18-65 years who received the Ad26.COV2.S COVID-19 vaccine or a placebo.

The genes are TRBV4-3 and TRBJ2-6, with 11 bases lining up with TRBD1. This CDR3 has 19 residues. Losses at the gene ends were 0 bases for V and 4 bases for J; bases not matched to a gene: 8. CDR1 and CDR2 from the germline V gene are LGHNA and YSLEER. For the CDR3, the DNA is TGCGCCAGCAGCCAAGATTCCCCGGACAGGGGGCCAGGGGCCAACGTCCTGACTTTC. It is translated as CASSQDSPDRGPGANVLTF.

DNA for the CDR3: TGTGCCAGCAGCCCCCGGGAGGTGGGCGGAGAGACCCAGTACTTC. Translating gives CASSPREVGGETQYF. J is TRBJ2-5 and V is TRBV7-6; 7 bases fit TRBD2. The trim removed 5 bases at V and 4 bases at J, leaving 10 bases unmatched. Germline lookup yields CDR1 SGHVS and CDR2 FNYEAQ. This CDR3 is 15 amino acids long.

The chain combines TRBV7-2 with TRBJ2-5, with a tentative D call TRBD2 (6 bases). The CDR3 is 14 amino acids. V was trimmed by 4 bases and J by 5 bases, leaving 14 bases between them. Germline CDR1 and CDR2: SGHTA and FQGNSA. This CDR3 reads CASSSPRGVETQYF. The CDR3 DNA reads TGTGCCAGCAGCTCCCCTCGCGGGGTGGAGACCCAGTACTTC.

The chain links TRBV7-2 to TRBJ2-3; TRBD1 agrees at 9 bases. Germline CDR1 SGHTA, CDR2 FQGNSA. Losses at the gene ends were 5 bases for V and 6 bases for J; bases not matched to a gene: 9. The CDR3 extends over 15 amino acids. The CDR3 loop is CASSPRTGAGDTQYF. The DNA for the CDR3 is TGTGCCAGCAGCCCGCGGACAGGGGCAGGGGATACGCAGTATTTT.

The chain joins TRBV5-1 to TRBJ1-1; unclear D gene. The CDR3 loop spans 12 amino acids. Germline values: CDR1 SGHRS, CDR2 YFSETQ. V lost 0 bases, J lost 7 bases, and 7 bases lay in between. CDR3 region: CASSLEGFEAFF. The CDR3 DNA reads TGCGCCAGCAGCTTGGAAGGGTTTGAAGCTTTCTTT.

The chain has TRBV28 and TRBJ2-1; 7 bases fit TRBD2. Germline values: CDR1 MDHEN, CDR2 SYDVKM. The CDR3 loop spans 15 amino acids. J gave up 2 bases and V 8 bases, and 9 bases lay outside the gene matches. The CDR3 sequence is CASGRSGTTYNEQFF. In DNA, the CDR3 is TGTGCCAGCGGGAGATCAGGGACTACCTACAATGAGCAGTTCTTC.

The V gene is TRBV19, the J gene TRBJ2-1, with D possibly matching TRBD2 (6 bases). CDR1 and CDR2 (germline): LNHDA, SQIVND (reference sequence). The CDR3 covers 14 residues. Trimming shortened V by 4 bases and J by 2 bases, and 9 bases separated the two germline ends. As DNA, the CDR3 is TGTGCCAGTAGTACCGTAGCGGCCTACAATGAGCAGTTCTTC. This encodes CASSTVAAYNEQFF.

This sequence joins TRBV19 and TRBJ1-5, with 7 bases aligning to TRBD1. Germline lookup yields CDR1 LNHDA and CDR2 SQIVND (reference sequence). CDR3 length: 15 amino acids. V was clipped by 4 bases and J by 6 bases; unmatched bases: 9. For the CDR3, the DNA is TGTGCCAGTAGTAAAACCGGGACAGCGGGTCAGCCCCAGCATTTT. Encoded protein: CASSKTGTAGQPQHF.

The genes are TRBV19 and TRBJ1-1, with 10 nucleotides matching TRBD1. With V trimmed by 7 bases and J by 4 bases, 6 bases remained unmatched. In germline, CDR1 is LNHDA, CDR2 SQIVND (reference sequence). CDR3 size: 14 residues. CDR3: CASIRDRGSTEAFF. In nucleotides, the CDR3 is TGTGCCAGTATACGGGACAGGGGAAGCACTGAAGCTTTCTTT.

To note about this clone: At one end the junction does not follow the germline gene, possibly because of a read error. The chain combines TRBV28 with TRBJ2-7; 11 bases are shared with TRBD2. In germline, CDR1 is MDHEN, CDR2 SYDVKM. The CDR3 covers 14 residues. As DNA, the CDR3 is TGTGCCAGCAGTCCGAATTCCGGGACTAGCGGCCTAAACTTC. Its protein product is CASSPNSGTSGLNF.

In this sample, this clone turned up a few times. V and J are TRBV14 and TRBJ2-2; 7 positions match TRBD2. The CDR3 has 17 amino acids. The J segment lost 7 bases and the V segment lost 1 base, leaving 12 bases of the junction unmatched. The germline gives CDR1 SGHDN, CDR2 FVKESK. CDR3 DNA: TGTGCCAGCAGCCAAGTTCGGGGGGTTCTCCTAGGCGGGGAGCTGTTTTTT. It is translated as CASSQVRGVLLGGELFF.

The chain combines TRBV7-9 with TRBJ2-2, with 9 bases fitting TRBD1. Germline V gene sequence: CDR1 SEHNR, CDR2 FQNEAQ (reference sequence). The CDR3 is 14 residues long. The V and J ends lost 4 bases and 7 bases, in that order; junction bases with no gene match: 4. For the CDR3, the DNA is TGTGCCAGCAGCTGGACAGGGGACAGCGGGGAGCTGTTTTTT. Its protein product is CASSWTGDSGELFF.

This clone appeared a few times. The V call is TRBV6-6, the J call TRBJ2-2; 7 bases line up with TRBD2. This CDR3 contains 12 residues. Germline V gene lookup returns CDR1 MNHNY and CDR2 SVGAGI (reference sequence). With V trimmed by 8 bases and J by 5 bases, 2 bases remained unmatched. Here the CDR3 reads CASWGGTGELFF. CDR3 bases: TGTGCCAGCTGGGGGGGGACCGGGGAGCTGTTTTTT.

The V call is TRBV9, the J call TRBJ2-5; TRBD1 agrees at 7 bases. This CDR3 is built from 14 residues. CDR1 and CDR2 (germline): SGDLS, YYNGEE. The V segment lost 0 bases and the J segment 2 bases; nucleotides outside the gene matches: 1. The CDR3 sequence: CASSVGQGQETQYF. The CDR3 nucleotides read TGTGCCAGCAGCGTAGGACAGGGACAAGAGACCCAGTACTTC.

The V call is TRBV4-3, the J call TRBJ1-6; no firm D call. CDR3 size: 17 residues. The germline CDR1 and CDR2 sequences are LGHNA and YSLEER. V gave up 0 bases and J gave up 9 bases, with 18 bases separating them. The CDR3 protein is CASSQDPRSAGGSPLHF. The CDR3 bases are TGCGCCAGCAGCCAAGACCCTCGATCGGCAGGAGGTTCACCCCTCCACTTT.

In nucleotides, the CDR3 is TGTGCCAGCAGAGGGACCGGGGCCTATGGCTACACCTTC. This codes for CASRGTGAYGYTF. The chain is built from TRBV6-5 and TRBJ1-2; D perhaps matches TRBD1 (5 bases). The germline V and J ends were trimmed by 6 bases and 4 bases, with 12 bases remaining between them. From germline, CDR1 is MNHEY and CDR2 SVGAGI. The CDR3 loop spans 13 amino acids.

V usage is TRBV28 and J usage is TRBJ1-1; D is undetermined. This CDR3 has 14 amino acids. Trimming pared 5 bases from V and 1 base from J, leaving 11 bases between. CDR1 is MDHEN and CDR2 is SYDVKM in the germline V gene. The CDR3 DNA sequence: TGTGCCAGCAGTCACCCACGGGCGAACACTGAAGCTTTCTTT. It translates to CASSHPRANTEAFF.

The chain uses TRBV5-4 and TRBJ2-3, with D maybe TRBD1 (6 bases). Germline V gene data show CDR1 as SGHNT and CDR2 as YYREEE (reference sequence). Trimming removed 1 base at V and 0 bases at J, with 9 bases between. This CDR3 region has 15 residues. CDR3 DNA: TGTGCCAGCAGCTTGCAGGGGTATAGCACAGATACGCAGTATTTT. The encoded protein is CASSLQGYSTDTQYF.

V and J are TRBV28 and TRBJ1-4; 7 nucleotides align to TRBD1. V was pared by 6 bases and J by 4 bases, with 11 bases of the junction left unmatched. Per the germline V gene, CDR1 is MDHEN and CDR2 is SYDVKM. The CDR3 covers 16 residues. The CDR3 is CASRPRTGPDNEKLFF. CDR3 nucleotides: TGTGCCAGCAGACCAAGGACAGGCCCTGATAATGAAAAACTGTTTTTT.

The CDR3 here is CASSTNQYPGISAEAFF. Here the CDR3 DNA reads TGTGCCAGCAGCACAAACCAATACCCGGGAATTAGTGCTGAAGCTTTCTTT. The V gene is TRBV16, the J gene TRBJ1-1; the D is unclear. The CDR3 loop spans 17 amino acids. V lost 5 bases, J lost 6 bases, and 25 bases lay in between. Germline V gene lookup returns CDR1 KGHSY and CDR2 FQNENV. Using reference TRBV16 and TRBJ1-1 for the parts outside the CDR3, the full variable domain is GEEVAQTPKHLVRGEGQKAKLYCAPIKGHSYVFWYQQVLKNEFKFLISFQNENVFDETGMPKERFSAKCLPNSPCSLEIQATKLEDSAVYFCASSTNQYPGISAEAFFGQGTRLTVV.

This chain links TRBV28 with TRBJ1-2; TRBD1 is a possible D gene (6 bases). Germline assignment: CDR1 MDHEN and CDR2 SYDVKM. This CDR3 is built from 16 residues. Trimming stripped 6 bases from V and 5 bases from J, with 22 bases between. The CDR3 DNA follows: TGTGCCAGCAGGATGACAGGAGCGAAGTATACTTATGGCTACACCTTC. This translates into CASRMTGAKYTYGYTF.

This clone is a singleton in its sample. The chain is built from TRBV3-1 (or the pseudogene TRBV3-2) and TRBJ1-1; D possibly corresponds to TRBD1 (5 bases). V lost 3 bases and J lost 1, with 9 bases in between. Germline loops: CDR1 LGHDT, CDR2 YNNKEL (reference sequence). The CDR3 is 14 residues long. The CDR3: CASSQVGQNTEAFF. CDR3 bases: TGTGCCAGCAGCCAGGTCGGACAGAACACTGAAGCTTTCTTT.

CDR3 DNA sequence: TGTGCCACCCCCCTCGACGCGGGCAGGGGGCTAGGTGAGCAGTTCTTC. It yields the protein CATPLDAGRGLGEQFF. The chain recombines TRBV24-1 with TRBJ2-1; 8 bases match TRBD1. In germline, CDR1 is KGHDR, CDR2 SFDVKD. CDR3 size: 16 residues. With 9 bases clipped from V and 9 bases from J, the junction kept 18 bases outside the gene matches.

There are a few counts of this clone. This chain links TRBV10-3 with TRBJ1-3; D call uncertain. Germline V lookup: CDR1 ENHRY, CDR2 SYGVKD. V shed 5 bases and J shed 0 bases, with 11 bases lying between them. The CDR3 covers 15 residues. CDR3 DNA sequence: TGTGCCATCAGTTCGGGGTCCCTCTCTGGAAACACCATATATTTT. Its translation: CAISSGSLSGNTIYF.

This clone showed up just once. This chain links TRBV7-2 with TRBJ2-7, with 8 bases that match TRBD1. The V gene end was trimmed by 7 bases and the J gene end by 4 bases; junction bases not matched to a gene: 9. Germline V gene sequence: CDR1 SGHTA, CDR2 FQGNSA. The CDR3 length is 14 residues. The chain's CDR3 is CASIQGAGPYEQYF. For the CDR3, the DNA is TGTGCCAGCATCCAGGGGGCCGGTCCTTACGAGCAGTACTTC.

The rearrangement links TRBV7-9 to TRBJ2-1; D call uncertain. From germline, CDR1 is SEHNR and CDR2 FQNEAQ (reference sequence). Trimming shortened V by 5 bases and J by 7 bases, and 9 bases separated the two germline ends. There are 12 residues in the CDR3. CDR3 coding DNA: TGTGCCAGCAGCCGTAGTAAGAATGAGCAGTTCTTC. It is translated as CASSRSKNEQFF.

The chain employs TRBV20-1 and TRBJ2-3; D gene ambiguous. This CDR3 region has 14 residues. V lost 3 bases and J lost 6, with 16 bases in between. The germline CDR1 and CDR2 sequences are DFQATT and SNEGSKA (reference sequence). The CDR3 DNA is TGCAGTGCTAGTGAGGTTTCGACGGGCGATACGCAGTATTTT. Encoded protein: CSASEVSTGDTQYF.

The chain has TRBV28 and TRBJ1-1; TRBD1 is a possible D gene (5 bases). The germline V gene has CDR1 MDHEN and CDR2 SYDVKM. The CDR3 is 15 residues long. V was clipped by 5 bases and J by 0 bases, with 13 bases between them. The CDR3 DNA sequence: TGTGCCAGCAGTCCGACGGGGGAGCTGAACACTGAAGCTTTCTTT. The encoded protein is CASSPTGELNTEAFF.

The chain couples TRBV4-2 to TRBJ2-7; D gene unclear. CDR1 and CDR2 from the germline V gene are LGHNA and YNFKEQ. This CDR3 region has 11 residues. V was pared by 1 base and J by 6 bases, with 4 bases between. The CDR3 protein is CASSQASEQYF. The CDR3 nucleotides are TGTGCCAGCAGCCAAGCCTCCGAGCAGTACTTC.

This clone was detected once. The rearrangement links TRBV7-3 to TRBJ2-3; 9 bases line up with TRBD2. Trimming at V came to 4 bases and at J to 5 bases, leaving 4 bases not matched to a gene. This CDR3 has 14 amino acids. Germline values: CDR1 SGHTA, CDR2 FQGTGA. Written as DNA, the CDR3 is TGTGCCAGCAGCTGGACTAGCGCGGGAGATACGCAGTATTTT. Amino acids: CASSWTSAGDTQYF. The full variable domain, completed using reference TRBV7-3 and TRBJ2-3, is GAGVSQTPSNKVTEKGKYVELRCDPISGHTALYWYRQSLGQGPEFLIYFQGTGAADDSGLPNDRFFAVRPEGSVSTLKIQRTERGDSAVYLCASSWTSAGDTQYFGPGTRLTVL.